This TCR beta chain comes out of a study of immune evolution from preneoplasia to lung adenocarcinoma. Findings and caveats of the study: Clonality was highest in normal lung, lower in later-stage lesions apparently.

Two lung cancer pathologists independently confirmed each histologic diagnosis. This table comes from immunoSEQ multiplex PCR, and its TCRdb copy is limited to in-frame clones, with some not included. The sample lists several thousand clones; 70% to 85% were seen once. Turning to this clone: Its antigen is still unknown.

Sequencing was carried out using FFPE invasive lung adenocarcinoma tissue. This receptor was taken from a person aged 45-69 years with lung adenocarcinoma.

The CDR3 loop is CASSPGQVSNTEAFF. The CDR3 nucleotides read TGTGCCAGCAGCCCCGGACAGGTCTCGAACACTGAAGCTTTCTTT. This chain links TRBV7-9 with TRBJ1-1; 7 bases agree with TRBD1. V was clipped by 5 bases and J by 1 base; unmatched bases: 7. Per germline, CDR1 SEHNR and CDR2 FQNEAQ (reference sequence). This CDR3 region has 15 residues. Variable domain in full (rest from reference TRBV7-9 and TRBJ1-1): DTGVSQNPRHKITKRGQNVTFRCDPISEHNRLYWYRQTLGQGPEFLTYFQNEAQLEKSRLLSDRFSAERPKGSFSTLEIQRTEQGDSAMYLCASSPGQVSNTEAFFGQGTRLTVV.